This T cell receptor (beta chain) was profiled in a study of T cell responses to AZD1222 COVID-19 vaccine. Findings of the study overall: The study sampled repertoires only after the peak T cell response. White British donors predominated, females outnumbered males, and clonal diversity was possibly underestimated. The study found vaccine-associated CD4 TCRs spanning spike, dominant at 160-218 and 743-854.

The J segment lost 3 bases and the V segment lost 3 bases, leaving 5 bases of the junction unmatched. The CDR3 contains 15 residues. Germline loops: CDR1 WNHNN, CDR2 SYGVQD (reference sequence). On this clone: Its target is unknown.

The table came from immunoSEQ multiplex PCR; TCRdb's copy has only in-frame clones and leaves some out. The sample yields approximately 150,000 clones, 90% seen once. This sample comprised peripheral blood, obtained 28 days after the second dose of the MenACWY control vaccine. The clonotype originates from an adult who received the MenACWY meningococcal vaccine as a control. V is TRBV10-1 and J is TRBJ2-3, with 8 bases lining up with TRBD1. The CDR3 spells CASSESQGATDTQYF. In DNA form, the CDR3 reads TGCGCCAGCAGTGAATCTCAGGGGGCGACAGATACGCAGTATTTT.